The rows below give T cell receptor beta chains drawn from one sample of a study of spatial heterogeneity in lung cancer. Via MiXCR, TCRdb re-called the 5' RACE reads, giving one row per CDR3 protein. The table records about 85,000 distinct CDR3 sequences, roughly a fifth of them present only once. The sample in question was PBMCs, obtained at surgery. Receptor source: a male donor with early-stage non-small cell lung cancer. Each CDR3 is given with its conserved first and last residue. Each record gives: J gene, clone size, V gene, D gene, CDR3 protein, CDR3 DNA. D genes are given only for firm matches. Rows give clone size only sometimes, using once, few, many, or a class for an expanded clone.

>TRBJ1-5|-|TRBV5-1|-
CASSLEPVSSNQPQHF
TGCGCCAGCAGCTTGGAACCTGTGAGTAGCAATCAGCCCCAGCATTTT
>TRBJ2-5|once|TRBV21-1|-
CASSKECGTGAVQETQYF
TGTGCCAGCAGCAAAGAATGCGGGACAGGGGCTGTTCAAGAGACCCAGTACTTC
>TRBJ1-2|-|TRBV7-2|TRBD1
CASRRQGESYGYTF
TGTGCCAGCAGGCGACAGGGGGAATCGTATGGCTACACCTTC
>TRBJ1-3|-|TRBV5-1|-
CASSEQDSGNTIYF
TGCGCCAGCTCGGAACAGGACTCTGGAAACACCATATATTTT
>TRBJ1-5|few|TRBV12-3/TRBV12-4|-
CASIPGQKSNQPQHF
TGTGCCAGCATTCCCGGACAGAAAAGCAATCAGCCCCAGCATTTT
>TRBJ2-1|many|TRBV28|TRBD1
CATQPGQLYNEQFF
TGTGCCACCCAACCGGGACAGCTTTACAATGAGCAGTTCTTC
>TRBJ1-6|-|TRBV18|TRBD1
CASSSTGGDYNSPLHF
TGTGCCAGCTCGTCGACAGGGGGCGACTATAATTCACCCCTCCACTTT
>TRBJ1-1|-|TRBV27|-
CASSGGDTEAFF
TGTGCCAGCAGTGGGGGTGACACTGAAGCTTTCTTT
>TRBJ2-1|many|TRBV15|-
CATSSFAGNSYNEQFF
TGTGCCACCAGCAGCTTTGCGGGGAACTCCTACAATGAGCAGTTCTTC
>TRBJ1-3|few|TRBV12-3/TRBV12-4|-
CASRGDASGNTIYF
TGTGCCAGCCGCGGGGACGCATCTGGAAACACCATATATTTT
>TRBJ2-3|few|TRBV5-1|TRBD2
CASSLGSGLAGGRRTDTQYF
TGCGCCAGCAGCTTGGGATCCGGACTAGCGGGGGGGCGGCGCACAGATACGCAGTATTTT
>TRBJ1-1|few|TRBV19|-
CASTPMGTGTEAFF
TGTGCCAGTACCCCAATGGGGACGGGAACTGAAGCTTTCTTT
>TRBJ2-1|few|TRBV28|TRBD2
CASSLALAGDNEQFF
TGTGCCAGCAGTTTAGCACTAGCGGGAGACAATGAGCAGTTCTTC
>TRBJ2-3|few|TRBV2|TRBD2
CASSDASTSGVDTQYF
TGTGCCAGCAGCGATGCCAGTACTAGCGGGGTTGATACGCAGTATTTT
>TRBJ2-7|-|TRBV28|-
CASSFSWQSSYEQYF
TGTGCCAGCAGTTTTTCGTGGCAGTCCTCCTACGAGCAGTACTTC
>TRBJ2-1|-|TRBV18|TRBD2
CASSGTSGTEQFF
TGTGCCAGCTCAGGCACTAGCGGGACTGAGCAGTTCTTC
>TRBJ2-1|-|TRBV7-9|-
CASSKSEHGEQFF
TGTGCCAGCAGCAAATCGGAGCATGGTGAGCAGTTCTTC
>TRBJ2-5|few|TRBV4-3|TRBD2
CASSQDLRASGGLETQYF
TGCGCCAGCAGCCAAGATTTACGTGCCAGCGGGGGATTAGAGACCCAGTACTTC
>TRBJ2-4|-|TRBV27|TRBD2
CASSPGTSSDIQYF
TGTGCCAGCAGTCCCGGGACTAGTTCGGACATTCAGTACTTC
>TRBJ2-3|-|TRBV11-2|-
CASSEGSREYF
TGTGCCAGCAGCGAGGGGTCGAGGGAGTATTTT
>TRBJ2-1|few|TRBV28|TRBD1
CASSFPPGGVQFF
TGTGCCAGCAGTTTCCCTCCAGGGGGTGTGCAGTTCTTC
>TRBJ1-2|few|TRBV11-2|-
CASSPSQGSGYTF
TGTGCCAGCAGCCCGTCACAGGGCAGCGGCTACACCTTC
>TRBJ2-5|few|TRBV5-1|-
CASSTGQETQYF
TGCGCCAGCAGCACGGGACAAGAGACCCAGTACTTC
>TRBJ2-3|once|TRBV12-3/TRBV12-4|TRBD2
CASSHQAGPTDTQYF
TGTGCCAGCAGCCATCAAGCGGGACCGACAGATACGCAGTATTTT
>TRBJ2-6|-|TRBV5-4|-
CASSLIGSGANVLTF
TGTGCCAGCAGCTTGATTGGTTCTGGGGCCAACGTCCTGACTTTC
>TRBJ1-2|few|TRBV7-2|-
CASSYIHRAADGYTF
TGTGCCAGCAGTTACATCCACAGGGCTGCGGATGGCTACACCTTC
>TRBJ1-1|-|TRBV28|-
CASSFEHTEAFF
TGTGCCAGCAGTTTCGAGCACACTGAAGCTTTCTTT
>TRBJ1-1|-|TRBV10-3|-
CAISVREVNTEAFF
TGTGCCATCAGCGTCAGGGAAGTAAACACTGAAGCTTTCTTT
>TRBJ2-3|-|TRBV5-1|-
CASSLPGAGTDTQYF
TGCGCCAGCAGCTTACCGGGGGCCGGGACAGATACGCAGTATTTT
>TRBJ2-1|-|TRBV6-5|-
CASSAGIPSYNEQFF
TGTGCCAGCAGCGCAGGGATCCCCTCCTACAATGAGCAGTTCTTC
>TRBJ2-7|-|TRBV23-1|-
CASRPGPGGNEQYF
TGCGCCAGCAGACCGGGGCCAGGGGGGAACGAGCAGTACTTC
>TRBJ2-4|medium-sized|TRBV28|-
CASSLARGAKNIQYF
TGTGCCAGCAGTTTAGCGAGGGGGGCCAAAAACATTCAGTACTTC
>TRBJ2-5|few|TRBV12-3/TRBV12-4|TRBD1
CASSLKPGGHLQETQYF
TGTGCCAGCAGTTTAAAGCCAGGGGGACACTTACAAGAGACCCAGTACTTC
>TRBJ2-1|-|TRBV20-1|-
CSASGGYNEQFF
TGCAGTGCTAGCGGGGGCTACAATGAGCAGTTCTTC
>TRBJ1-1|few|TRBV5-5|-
CASSLQWNTEAFF
TGTGCCAGCAGCTTGCAGTGGAACACTGAAGCTTTCTTT
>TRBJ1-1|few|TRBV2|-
CASSTDGYTEAFF
TGTGCCAGCAGCACCGACGGATACACTGAAGCTTTCTTT
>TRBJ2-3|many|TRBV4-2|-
CASRLAGSVSSTDTQYF
TGTGCCAGCAGGTTGGCAGGGTCGGTGAGTAGCACAGATACGCAGTATTTT
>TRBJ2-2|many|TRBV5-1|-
CASSLVTGDTGELFF
TGCGCCAGCAGCTTGGTTACGGGAGACACCGGGGAGCTGTTTTTT
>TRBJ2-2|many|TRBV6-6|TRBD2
CASSKLAGEGGELFF
TGTGCCAGCAGTAAACTAGCGGGAGAGGGCGGGGAGCTGTTTTTT
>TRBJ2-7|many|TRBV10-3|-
CAIRAIPEDEQYF
TGTGCCATCCGGGCGATCCCGGAGGACGAGCAGTACTTC
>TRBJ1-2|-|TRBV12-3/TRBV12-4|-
CASSSLGGYTF
TGTGCCAGCAGTTCCCTGGGTGGCTACACCTTC
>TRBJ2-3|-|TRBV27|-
CASSSTAVTDTQYF
TGTGCCAGCAGTTCAACGGCAGTCACAGATACGCAGTATTTT
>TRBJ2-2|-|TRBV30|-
CAWRPLSSGELFF
TGTGCCTGGAGGCCCCTATCCAGCGGGGAGCTGTTTTTT
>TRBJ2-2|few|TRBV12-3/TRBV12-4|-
CASTKDNTGELFF
TGTGCCAGCACCAAGGATAACACCGGGGAGCTGTTTTTT
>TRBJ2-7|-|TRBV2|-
CAIAAFRGDEQYF
TGTGCCATTGCAGCTTTTAGGGGGGACGAGCAGTACTTC
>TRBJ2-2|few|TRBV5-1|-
CASSLAFGGELFF
TGCGCCAGCAGCTTGGCCTTTGGAGGGGAGCTGTTTTTT
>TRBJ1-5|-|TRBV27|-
CASSLFGEDQPQHF
TGTGCCAGCAGTTTATTTGGGGAGGATCAGCCCCAGCATTTT
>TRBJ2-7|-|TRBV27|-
CASMGNRIYEQYF
TGTGCCAGCATGGGGAATAGGATCTACGAGCAGTACTTC
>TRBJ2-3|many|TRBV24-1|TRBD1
CATSAGDRGWTDTQYF
TGTGCCACCAGTGCGGGGGACAGGGGATGGACAGATACGCAGTATTTT
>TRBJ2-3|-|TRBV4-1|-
CASSQGLSDTQYF
TGCGCCAGCAGCCAAGGGCTATCAGATACGCAGTATTTT
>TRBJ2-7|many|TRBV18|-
CASSPGNYEQYF
TGTGCCAGCTCACCAGGGAACTACGAGCAGTACTTC
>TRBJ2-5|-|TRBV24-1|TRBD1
CATSENPGQGIQETQYF
TGTGCCACCAGTGAGAATCCGGGACAGGGGATTCAAGAGACCCAGTACTTC
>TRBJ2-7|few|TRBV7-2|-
CASSARQSLTYEQYF
TGTGCCAGCAGCGCCCGACAGAGTCTAACCTACGAGCAGTACTTC
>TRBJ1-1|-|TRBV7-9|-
CASSFGGQSTEAFF
TGTGCCAGCAGCTTCGGCGGACAGAGCACTGAAGCTTTCTTT
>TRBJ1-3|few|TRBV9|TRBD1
CASSPGQESDTIYF
TGTGCCAGCAGCCCGGGACAGGAATCGGACACCATATATTTT